This T cell receptor (beta chain) emerged from a study of T-cell reconstitution after alpha-beta-depleted transplantation in children. This clonotype was recorded a few times. Library preparation (for TCRbeta) was performed with unique molecular identifiers. One entry per CDR3 protein, called by TCRdb with MiXCR from the PCR reads. The sample shows approximately 400,000 distinct CDR3 sequences, 15% to 20% of them seen only once. The CDR3 has 13 residues. The germline V gene encodes CDR1 ENHRY and CDR2 SYGVKD. Trimming removed 5 bases at V and 5 bases at J, with 12 bases between. This receptor was taken from a boy under two years old who had a stem cell transplant for Wiskott-Aldrich syndrome, so the T cells may come from the graft donor. The chain has TRBV10-3 and TRBJ2-5; D is uncertain. The material sequenced was PBMCs, mostly from graft donor cells, taken 360 days after TCRalphabeta/CD19-depleted stem cell transplant. This CDR3 is CAISLHKDETQYF. CDR3 DNA: TGTGCCATCAGTCTGCACAAGGATGAGACCCAGTACTTC.